This T cell receptor (beta chain) was sequenced for a study of T cells after posttransplantation cyclophosphamide. Points from the study as a whole: Donor CD8+ memory clones often dominated recipient blood repertoires at later times. Recipient CMV seropositivity and CMV reactivation strongly tracked TRB clonality. TRB overlap between skin or GI tissue T cells and blood was limited.

Germline V gives CDR1 MDHEN, CDR2 SYDVKM. CDR3 length: 17 amino acids. Trimming pared 0 bases from V and 6 bases from J, leaving 20 bases between. Cyclophosphamide on days +3 and +4 followed busulfan-fludarabine conditioning and a marrow graft. This clone came up many times. The antigen is unknown. Repertoires were generated with immunoSEQ multiplex PCR, while TCRdb's copy carries only in-frame clones and drops some. The table lists under 25,000 clones, with no singletons. This rearrangement joins TRBV28 to TRBJ2-5, with D possibly matching TRBD2 (5 bases). Sequences were derived from PBMCs, sampled after allogeneic stem cell transplant with posttransplant cyclophosphamide. The TCR was taken from a male patient in his late teens or twenties who received an allogeneic stem cell transplant from a related donor, was CMV-positive, and had no GVHD. T cells may partly derive from the graft donor. The CDR3 DNA reads TGTGCCAGCAGTTTATGGGCGGGCCGCAGCAGGTCGAAGACCCAGTACTTC. Its protein is CASSLWAGRSRSKTQYF.